Listed here is a single T cell receptor beta chain. What it recognizes is unknown. The data were taken from a study of healthy donors' naive CD4 and CD8 T cells. Background on the study: Donors came from three age groups: 20-25, 40-50 and 60-70 years.

A linear amplification protocol produced the TCR libraries from about 0.45 ug of total RNA. Original analysis: Sequencing covered under 85,000 rearranged alpha-chain transcripts across four or five healthy donors. TCRdb analysed the reads with MiXCR anew, one entry per CDR3 protein. TCRdb's processing, not the authors' own work, is the source of the V and J calls. Altogether about 180,000 distinct CDR3 sequences are present, around 74% being singletons, with the ten largest covering about 2.1%. The CDR3 is made up of 15 amino acids. CDR1 is MNHEY, CDR2 SMNVEV, per germline (reference sequence). V shed 5 bases and J shed 3 bases, with 14 bases lying between them. General study points: Roughly 13% of CD4/CD8 propensity variance appeared explained by V, J and CDR3 charge. Bulk sequencing left alpha and beta chains unpaired.

Sequencing was done on a sample of naive CD4+ and CD8+ T cells sorted from blood, pooled from several donors. The sequence came from a pool of human donors in good health; the sample pools cells from several healthy donors. The rearrangement links TRBV27 to TRBJ1-5; D is possibly TRBD1 (5 bases). Here the CDR3 reads CASSPAGRINQPQHF. The DNA of the CDR3 is TGTGCCAGCAGTCCCGCGGGACGGATCAATCAGCCCCAGCATTTT.